One and the same sample provided the 15 T cell receptor beta chains below, sequenced in a study of monozygotic twins with cystic fibrosis. Generated by immunoSEQ multiplex PCR, the TCRdb table keeps only in-frame clones and is missing some. This sample has about 39,000 clones, with around nine tenths found just once. The specimen sequenced was blood. Source of these receptors: a boy between 2 and 10 years old with cystic fibrosis.

This sequence joins TRBV9 and TRBJ2-5, with D possibly matching TRBD2 (6 bases). The germline gives CDR1 SGDLS, CDR2 YYNGEE. Trimming cost V 0 bases and J 4 bases, with 10 bases left between them. The CDR3 spans 14 residues. The CDR3 coding sequence is TGTGCCAGCAGCGTAGAGAGGGGAGGAGAGACCCAGTACTTC. As protein: CASSVERGGETQYF.

V is TRBV5-4 and J is TRBJ1-1; tentatively, D is TRBD1 (6 bases). The V and J ends lost 4 bases and 6 bases respectively, with 31 bases between them. The CDR3 is made up of 19 amino acids. Germline CDR1 SGHNT, CDR2 YYREEE (reference sequence). The DNA of the CDR3 is TGTGCCAGCAGCAAATCACCTTACAGGGCCGCGGTTGAACACTCTGAAGCTTTCTTT. Its protein product is CASSKSPYRAAVEHSEAFF.

The chain uses TRBV20-1 and TRBJ2-5; possible D gene TRBD1, 6 bases. V was cut by 6 bases and J by 5 bases, with 10 bases left in between. The CDR3 is 11 residues long. CDR1 DFQATT and CDR2 SNEGSKA come from the germline V gene (reference sequence). CDR3 residues: CSALTGETQYF. The CDR3 DNA sequence: TGCAGTGCCCTAACAGGGGAGACCCAGTACTTC.

The V gene is TRBV6-1, the J gene TRBJ2-7; 8 nucleotides align to TRBD1. The CDR3 extends over 15 amino acids. The V and J ends lost 7 bases and 0 bases, in that order; junction bases with no gene match: 8. Germline V lookup: CDR1 MNHNS, CDR2 SASEGT. CDR3 sequence (DNA): TGTGCCAGCACACACAGGGGGTCAGGCTCCTACGAGCAGTACTTC. It specifies CASTHRGSGSYEQYF.

The J gene is TRBJ2-1, the V gene TRBV13; D is unclear. This CDR3 spans 18 amino acids. Germline CDR1 and CDR2: PRHDT and FYEKMQ (reference sequence). With 0 bases removed from V and 0 bases from J, the gap between germline ends came to 15 bases. Here the CDR3 reads CASSLGTKLPSSYNEQFF. In DNA, the CDR3 is TGTGCCAGCAGCTTAGGCACCAAACTACCCAGCTCCTACAATGAGCAGTTCTTC.

V usage is TRBV11-2 and J usage is TRBJ1-4; unclear D gene. Germline CDR1 reads SGHAT; CDR2 reads FQNNGV. The CDR3 is 14 amino acids. Trimming shortened V by 2 bases and J by 2 bases, and 6 bases separated the two germline ends. CDR3 sequence (DNA): TGTGCCAGCAGCTTACTACGTACTAATGAAAAACTGTTTTTT. This encodes CASSLLRTNEKLFF. Together with reference TRBV11-2 and TRBJ1-4, the CDR3 gives the full variable domain: EAGVAQSPRYKIIEKRQSVAFWCNPISGHATLYWYQQILGQGPKLLIQFQNNGVVDDSQLPKDRFSAERLKGVDSTLKIQPAKLEDSAVYLCASSLLRTNEKLFFGSGTQLSVL.

The V call is TRBV15, the J call TRBJ2-3, with unresolved D. Germline loops: CDR1 LNHNV, CDR2 YYDKDF (reference sequence). Trimming pared 0 bases from V and 6 bases from J, leaving 4 bases between. There are 12 residues in the CDR3. The CDR3 protein is CATSRDRDTQYF. CDR3 DNA: TGTGCCACCAGCAGAGACAGGGATACGCAGTATTTT. The complete variable domain, with remaining parts taken from reference TRBV15 and TRBJ2-3, reads DAMVIQNPRYQVTQFGKPVTLSCSQTLNHNVMYWYQQKSSQAPKLLFHYYDKDFNNEADTPDNFQSRRPNTSFCFLDIRSPGLGDTAMYLCATSRDRDTQYFGPGTRLTVL.

The chain carries TRBV7-2 and TRBJ1-3, with a tentative D call TRBD1 (6 bases). Between the trimmed V and J ends, which lost 4 bases and 8 bases, there was a span of 18 bases. The CDR3 has 15 amino acids. CDR1 and CDR2 from the germline V gene are SGHTA and FQGNSA. CDR3 nucleotide sequence: TGTGCCAGCAGCTCGACAGGTTCACACGGGTACACCATATATTTT. It encodes CASSSTGSHGYTIYF.

The chain joins TRBV15 to TRBJ2-7; unclear D gene. Germline CDR1 is LNHNV and CDR2 is YYDKDF (reference sequence). This CDR3 comprises 13 residues. Trimming took off 0 bases at V and 6 bases at J, with 9 bases between the two ends. The CDR3 region is CATSREWGSEQYF. The CDR3 nucleotides read TGTGCCACCAGCAGAGAATGGGGTAGCGAGCAGTACTTC.

DNA for the CDR3: TGTGCCAGTAGTATATATGACAGGCCGAACACCGGGGAGCTGTTTTTT. Translation: CASSIYDRPNTGELFF. The V and J genes are TRBV19 and TRBJ2-2, with D maybe TRBD1 (6 bases). Germline assignment: CDR1 LNHDA and CDR2 SQIVND (reference sequence). This CDR3 comprises 16 residues. The V and J ends lost 2 bases and 0 bases respectively, with 10 bases between them.

The V and J genes are TRBV6-6 and TRBJ1-5; D gene ambiguous. This CDR3 spans 12 amino acids. Germline lookup yields CDR1 MNHNY and CDR2 SVGAGI (reference sequence). The germline V and J ends were trimmed by 7 bases and 10 bases, with 14 bases remaining between them. Here the CDR3 reads CASKIVQGPQHF. CDR3 nucleotides: TGTGCCAGCAAGATCGTACAAGGCCCCCAGCATTTT.

The chain combines TRBV29-1 with TRBJ2-7, with D possibly TRBD1 on 5 matching bases. V was shortened by 0 bases and J by 3 bases, with 15 bases between the two germline ends. Germline CDR1 SQVTM, CDR2 ANQGSEA. The CDR3 has 15 amino acids. The CDR3 region is CSVEDRVGADYEQYF. The DNA for the CDR3 is TGCAGCGTTGAAGATCGGGTAGGGGCTGACTACGAGCAGTACTTC.

The chain uses TRBV6-5 and TRBJ2-2; the D is unclear. The V gene lost 0 bases and the J gene lost 5 bases, with 4 bases spanning the gap. Germline values: CDR1 MNHEY, CDR2 SVGAGI. This CDR3 has 13 amino acids. Here the CDR3 reads CASSYSGTGELFF. As DNA, the CDR3 is TGTGCCAGCAGTTACTCTGGGACCGGGGAGCTGTTTTTT.

The J gene is TRBJ2-4, the V gene TRBV7-9; the D gene is possibly TRBD1 (6 bases). This CDR3 has 14 residues. Germline V gene data show CDR1 as SEHNR and CDR2 as FQNEAQ (reference sequence). The germline V and J ends were trimmed by 3 bases and 5 bases, with 11 bases remaining between them. The CDR3 is CASSFSTGENIQYF. Here the CDR3 DNA reads TGTGCCAGCAGCTTCTCGACAGGTGAAAACATTCAGTACTTC.

This rearrangement joins TRBV7-2 to TRBJ2-3; TRBD2 is a possible D gene (6 bases). Germline-derived CDR1 and CDR2 are SGHTA and FQGNSA. This CDR3 comprises 16 residues. Trimming pared 1 base from V and 3 bases from J, leaving 14 bases between. The CDR3 DNA is TGTGCCAGCAGCTTAGTCTCAGCGGGCGGGACAGATACGCAGTATTTT. This codes for CASSLVSAGGTDTQYF.